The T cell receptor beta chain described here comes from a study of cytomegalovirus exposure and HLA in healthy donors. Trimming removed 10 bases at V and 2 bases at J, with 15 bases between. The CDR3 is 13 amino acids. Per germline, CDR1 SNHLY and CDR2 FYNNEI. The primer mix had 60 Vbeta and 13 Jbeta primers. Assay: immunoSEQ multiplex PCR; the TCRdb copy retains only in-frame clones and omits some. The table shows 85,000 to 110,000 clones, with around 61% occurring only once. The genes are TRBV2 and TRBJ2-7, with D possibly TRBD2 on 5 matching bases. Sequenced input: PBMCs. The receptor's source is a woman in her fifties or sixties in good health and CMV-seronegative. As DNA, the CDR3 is TGTGCCACCGAGGACTCGACCGCCTACGAGCAGTACTTC. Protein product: CATEDSTAYEQYF.